The 12 T cell receptor beta chains in this list originate from one sample, sequenced in a study of T-cell reconstitution after alpha-beta-depleted transplantation in children. Researchers prepared the TCRbeta library using unique molecular identifiers, the study reports. One entry per CDR3 protein, called by TCRdb with MiXCR from the PCR reads. The sample shows about 610,000 distinct CDR3 sequences, 10% to 13% of them seen only once. Source: PBMCs from the stem cell graft donor, taken from the stem cell graft. These receptors all stem from a human donor who donated a stem cell graft to a child with acute myeloid leukemia.

This clonotype occurred many times. The chain uses TRBV6-5 and TRBJ2-1, with 8 bases fitting TRBD2. V trimming: 6 bases; J trimming: 10 bases; junction bases outside the gene matches: 17. The CDR3 is 16 amino acids. Germline assignment: CDR1 MNHEY and CDR2 SVGAGI. The CDR3 DNA is TGTGCCAGCAGCTCTCGCCCGGGACTAGTATCAGGGGAGCAGTTCTTC. This gives the protein CASSSRPGLVSGEQFF.

This clonotype was counted a few times. V and J are TRBV7-9 and TRBJ2-7; 8 nucleotides line up with TRBD2. The CDR3 runs 15 residues. CDR1 is SEHNR, CDR2 FQNEAQ, per germline (reference sequence). V was pared by 2 bases and J by 6 bases, with 9 bases of the junction left unmatched. Here the CDR3 reads CASSLSGGAFPEQYF. DNA for the CDR3: TGTGCCAGCAGCTTAAGCGGGGGCGCGTTTCCCGAGCAGTACTTC.

The V and J genes are TRBV24-1 and TRBJ2-1; TRBD1 matches at 9 bases. Germline loops: CDR1 KGHDR, CDR2 SFDVKD. CDR3 length: 16 amino acids. The ends lost 5 bases at V and 4 bases at J; junction bases unmatched: 8. CDR3 protein: CATSVSGTGNYNEQFF. DNA for the CDR3: TGTGCCACCAGTGTCTCCGGGACAGGGAATTACAATGAGCAGTTCTTC.

Only a few counts were recorded for this clonotype. This chain joins TRBV19 and TRBJ2-1; D is unclear. The germline V and J ends were trimmed by 2 bases and 1 base, with 6 bases remaining between them. Germline CDR1 is LNHDA and CDR2 is SQIVND (reference sequence). This CDR3 spans 14 amino acids. In DNA, the CDR3 is TGTGCCAGTAGTATAACAGAGTCCTACAATGAGCAGTTCTTC. Amino acids: CASSITESYNEQFF.

This clonotype was seen more than once but under ten times. This chain joins TRBV9 and TRBJ2-7; TRBD2 agrees at 12 bases. The V segment lost 3 bases and the J segment 7 bases; nucleotides outside the gene matches: 5. Germline V gene data show CDR1 as SGDLS and CDR2 as YYNGEE. CDR3 size: 14 residues. CDR3 protein: CASSATSGSREQYF. The CDR3 DNA reads TGTGCCAGCAGCGCGACTAGCGGGAGTCGGGAGCAGTACTTC.

In this sample, this clonotype turned up a few times. The chain has TRBV7-2 and TRBJ1-2; 8 nucleotides match TRBD1. Losses at the gene ends were 3 bases for V and 6 bases for J; bases not matched to a gene: 15. CDR3 size: 17 residues. Germline V gene data show CDR1 as SGHTA and CDR2 as FQGNSA. CDR3: CASSFSGRGRNSHGYTF. The CDR3 DNA is TGTGCCAGCAGCTTTTCGGGCAGGGGGCGCAATTCTCATGGCTACACCTTC.

This clonotype was recorded a few times. The gene calls are TRBV5-1 and TRBJ2-1; 9 positions agree with TRBD1. Germline values: CDR1 SGHRS, CDR2 YFSETQ. This CDR3 region has 16 residues. V shed 5 bases, J shed 6 bases, and the junction held 12 bases outside the gene matches. The CDR3 sequence is CASSFGSGQGINEQFF. For the CDR3, the DNA is TGCGCCAGCAGTTTCGGGTCGGGACAGGGTATCAATGAGCAGTTCTTC.

The chain carries TRBV5-6 and TRBJ1-1, with D unresolved. Between the trimmed V and J ends, which lost 6 bases and 1 base, there was a span of 10 bases. The CDR3 covers 13 residues. CDR1 and CDR2 (germline): SGHDT, YYEEEE. This CDR3 is CASIVRGNTEAFF. The CDR3 DNA follows: TGTGCCAGCATAGTCCGGGGGAACACTGAAGCTTTCTTT. The entire variable domain, with the rest obtained from reference TRBV5-6 and TRBJ1-1, is as follows: DAGVTQSPTHLIKTRGQQVTLRCSPKSGHDTVSWYQQALGQGPQFIFQYYEEEERQRGNFPDRFSGHQFPNYSSELNVNALLLGDSALYLCASIVRGNTEAFFGQGTRLTVV.

The chain links TRBV11-1 to TRBJ2-7, with 10 bases aligning to TRBD1. Germline values: CDR1 SGHAT, CDR2 FQDESV (reference sequence). With V trimmed by 5 bases and J by 3 bases, 22 bases remained unmatched. This CDR3 region has 20 residues. The CDR3 sequence: CASSPRRGTGADGILYEQYF. The CDR3 DNA follows: TGTGCCAGCAGCCCACGCAGGGGGACAGGGGCAGATGGGATACTCTACGAGCAGTACTTC.

This clonotype was counted many times. The CDR3 DNA follows: TGTGCCAGCGGGAGTAGTATGAACACCGGGGAGCTGTTTTTT. Encoded protein: CASGSSMNTGELFF. The gene calls are TRBV4-2 and TRBJ2-2, with a weak D call TRBD2 (5 bases). Between the trimmed V and J ends, which lost 8 bases and 1 base, there was a span of 11 bases. The CDR3 extends over 14 amino acids. Germline V gene sequence: CDR1 LGHNA, CDR2 YNFKEQ.

This sequence joins TRBV11-2 and TRBJ2-3; TRBD2 matches at 15 bases. The CDR3 sequence is 18 residues long. With 5 bases clipped from V and 0 bases from J, the junction kept 6 bases outside the gene matches. Germline-derived CDR1 and CDR2 are SGHAT and FQNNGV. Written as DNA, the CDR3 is TGTGCCAGCAGCCCAGGGACTAGCGGGGGGACTAGCACAGATACGCAGTATTTT. Protein sequence: CASSPGTSGGTSTDTQYF.

The chain uses TRBV4-3 and TRBJ2-3; maybe TRBD1 (5 bases). CDR1 and CDR2 from the germline V gene are LGHNA and YSLEER. V lost 4 bases and J lost 6, with 11 bases in between. This CDR3 has 13 amino acids. CDR3 in amino acids: CASSLQVSDTQYF. The CDR3 DNA reads TGCGCCAGCAGCCTACAGGTATCGGATACGCAGTATTTT.